These T cell receptor beta chains were read from a single sample in a study of T cells in Graves' hyperthyroidism and ophthalmopathy. In TCRdb, the multiplex PCR reads were re-called with MiXCR into one record per CDR3 protein. The table lists hundreds of thousands of distinct CDR3 sequences, roughly 17% of them singletons. Material: blood. The receptor set was obtained from a woman aged 25 to 39 with Graves' hyperthyroidism. CDR3s include the opening cysteine and the closing phenylalanine or tryptophan. D genes are given only for firm matches. Clone size is not always given. Where it is, it says once, few, many or a class for expanded clones.

V,size,J,D,DNA,CDR3
TRBV19,-,TRBJ2-3,-,TGTGCCAGTAGTATACCGGGAGTAGCAGATACGCAGTATTTT,CASSIPGVADTQYF
TRBV5-6,-,TRBJ2-7,TRBD1,TGTGCCAGCAGCATGACAGGGTTGGACGAGCAGTACTTC,CASSMTGLDEQYF
TRBV12-3/TRBV12-4,many,TRBJ2-7,-,TGTGCCAGCAGTTTAGCTCCTCGGACCGGGCAGTACTTC,CASSLAPRTGQYF
TRBV18,many,TRBJ2-5,-,TGTGCCAGCTCACCACGTTACACAGAGACCCAGTACTTC,CASSPRYTETQYF
TRBV20-1,-,TRBJ2-2,TRBD2,TGCAGTGCTATGGCTAGCGGTAACACCGGGGAGCTGTTTTTT,CSAMASGNTGELFF
TRBV6-4,few,TRBJ2-7,-,TGTGCCAGCAGTTACGTCAGGGAGATAGGGTCCGAGCAGTACTTC,CASSYVREIGSEQYF
TRBV7-8,-,TRBJ2-7,-,TGTGCCAGCACCCTTGGATTTAGGAACGAGCAGTACTTC,CASTLGFRNEQYF
TRBV20-1,few,TRBJ2-7,TRBD1,TGCAGTGCAAGGGACAGGGGGCTCCACGAGCAGTACTTC,CSARDRGLHEQYF
TRBV2,many,TRBJ2-7,TRBD1,TGTGCCAGCAGCTGGGGACAGGAATACTACGAGCAGTACTTC,CASSWGQEYYEQYF
TRBV2,many,TRBJ2-3,TRBD2,TGTGCCAGCAGACTAGTAGCGGGAGCTGGCACAGATACGCAGTATTTT,CASRLVAGAGTDTQYF
TRBV6-2/TRBV6-3,-,TRBJ2-1,-,TGTGCCAGCAGTTACGGAACAGGGTTGGGTAGCGATGAGCAGTTCTTC,CASSYGTGLGSDEQFF
TRBV5-5,few,TRBJ1-1,-,TGTGCCAGCAGCTTGACACGGGACACCCTGAACACTGAAGCTTTCTTT,CASSLTRDTLNTEAFF
TRBV2,many,TRBJ2-3,-,TGTGCCAGCAGGCTGGGGAATACGCAGTATTTT,CASRLGNTQYF
TRBV7-2,-,TRBJ2-5,TRBD1,TGTGCCAGCAGCTACGGACAGGAGACGACCCAGTACTTC,CASSYGQETTQYF
TRBV3-1,many,TRBJ2-7,-,TGTGCCAGCAGCCAAGGAGTAGGGTGGAGCGAGCAGTACTTC,CASSQGVGWSEQYF
TRBV4-2,few,TRBJ2-7,-,TGTGCCAGCAGCCAAGAGGGGCACCACGAGCAGTACTTC,CASSQEGHHEQYF
TRBV7-2,many,TRBJ2-3,TRBD2,TGTGCCAGCAGCTTAGCTAGCGGGGGCACAGATACGCAGTATTTT,CASSLASGGTDTQYF
TRBV27,many,TRBJ2-5,TRBD1,TGTGCCAGCAGTGCGACAGGGGGGATAGAGACCCAGTACTTC,CASSATGGIETQYF
TRBV7-2,many,TRBJ2-7,TRBD1,TGTGCCAGCAGCTTTGGGACAGGCCCTCGCGAGCAGTACTTC,CASSFGTGPREQYF
TRBV2,many,TRBJ2-3,-,TGTGCCACCCAAAACCCAGGGAAGAGCGGGACAGATACGCAGTATTTT,CATQNPGKSGTDTQYF
TRBV2,many,TRBJ1-5,-,TGTGCCAGCAAGACGTTGGGGTATAGCAATCAGCCCCAGCATTTT,CASKTLGYSNQPQHF
TRBV7-2,-,TRBJ1-4,TRBD1,TGTGCCAGCAGAACGACAGGGTTGAATGAAAAACTGTTTTTT,CASRTTGLNEKLFF
TRBV5-1,-,TRBJ2-7,-,TGCGCCAGCAGCTTAAACAGAGACTACGAGCAGTACTTC,CASSLNRDYEQYF
TRBV11-2,few,TRBJ2-4,-,TGTGCCAGCAGCTCCACTAAAGGAGCCAAAAACATTCAGTACTTC,CASSSTKGAKNIQYF
TRBV10-3,many,TRBJ2-1,TRBD2,TGTGCCATCCTTGGGACTAGCGGGAGTCATGAGCAGTTCTTC,CAILGTSGSHEQFF
TRBV28,many,TRBJ1-5,TRBD1,TGTGCCAGCAGTTTTAGGGGACAGGGGGCCGGAAATCAGCCCCAGCATTTT,CASSFRGQGAGNQPQHF
TRBV28,many,TRBJ1-2,-,TGTGCCAGCAGGATGACAGGACTGATGGAGGGCTACACCTTC,CASRMTGLMEGYTF
TRBV11-2,many,TRBJ2-1,-,TGTGCCAGCAGCTTAGTGGGTGACAGGAGGAATGAGCAGTTCTTC,CASSLVGDRRNEQFF
TRBV28,many,TRBJ2-5,TRBD2,TGTGCCAGCAGTATCAAGCGGGAGCGAGAGACCCAGTACTTC,CASSIKRERETQYF
TRBV6-1,many,TRBJ2-3,-,TGTGCCAGCACCGAGGGAGCGAGCACAGATACGCAGTATTTT,CASTEGASTDTQYF
TRBV28,-,TRBJ1-1,TRBD1,TGTGCCAGCATCACTACCCGACAGGGAGAAGCTTTCTTT,CASITTRQGEAFF
TRBV29-1,many,TRBJ2-3,-,TGCAGCGTTGTCACAGATACGCAGTATTTT,CSVVTDTQYF
TRBV2,few,TRBJ2-1,-,TGTGCCAGCAGCACCGCAATCGGTAGCAATGAGCAGTTCTTC,CASSTAIGSNEQFF
TRBV6-1,-,TRBJ2-7,-,TGTGCCAGCACTCCGGGACGCAAGGGCGGGGAGCAGTACTTC,CASTPGRKGGEQYF
TRBV30,few,TRBJ2-1,-,TGTGCCTGGAGTTATGGGGGAAACAATGAGCAGTTCTTC,CAWSYGGNNEQFF
TRBV30,many,TRBJ2-1,-,TGTGCCTGGAGTGTAGGGCTAGCCGGGAACAATGAGCAGTTCTTC,CAWSVGLAGNNEQFF